Listed below are T cell receptor beta chains from one sample, sequenced in a study of blood T cell repertoires in COVID-19. Using immunoSEQ multiplex PCR, the repertoire was profiled, and TCRdb retains in-frame clones only, with some absent. The sample holds approximately 150,000 clones, 88% seen once. The sequencing input was peripheral blood. These receptors originate from a man between 65 and 85 years old with acute or convalescent COVID-19. CDR3s include the opening cysteine and the closing phenylalanine or tryptophan. A D gene is named only where the DNA matches it firmly.

>-|TRBV28|TRBJ2-7
CASTDRSKQYF
>TRBD2|TRBV28|TRBJ2-7
CASSLLAGREQYF
>TRBD1|TRBV2|TRBJ1-2
CASRATGGAKGYTF
>TRBD1|TRBV30|TRBJ1-1
CACDREVTEAFF
>TRBD1|TRBV10-3|TRBJ1-1
CAMAKQGDTEAFF
>TRBD2|TRBV6-5|TRBJ2-7
CASSPGGSSYEQYF
>TRBD2|TRBV5-5|TRBJ2-7
CASSLVASGGTSYEQYF
>TRBD2|TRBV2|TRBJ2-7
CASTRTGTSGLYEQYF
>-|TRBV24-1|TRBJ2-2
CATSDRTVTGELFF
>TRBD1|TRBV6-5|TRBJ1-1
CASSPRQGVAEAFF
>-|TRBV7-2|TRBJ1-2
CASSPVGGPYGYTF
>-|TRBV6-5|TRBJ1-2
CARILRTEDFF
>-|TRBV18|TRBJ1-6
CASSPRGTATEVPLHF
>TRBD2|TRBV7-2|TRBJ2-3
CASSPGLAGGVDTQYF
>-|TRBV7-8|TRBJ1-5
CASSPRGGGVNQPQHF
>TRBD1|TRBV2|TRBJ1-3
CASSEFGTGVSGNTIYF
>-|TRBV12-3/TRBV12-4|TRBJ1-1
CASSSQWGPEAFF
>TRBD1|TRBV4-2|TRBJ1-2
CASSQPGQTSGGYTF
>-|TRBV11-2|TRBJ2-1
CASSLVGSGNEQFF
>-|TRBV11-2|TRBJ1-1
CASSLPGGTEAFF
>-|TRBV28|TRBJ1-3
CASSRSSSGNTIYF
>-|TRBV5-1|TRBJ2-7
CASSLAPGPKRPVAYEQYF
>-|TRBV6-5|TRBJ2-7
CASSYSRGPYEQYF
>TRBD2|TRBV28|TRBJ2-4
CASSSLAGGPLAKNIQYF
>TRBD1|TRBV6-1|TRBJ2-1
CASSDRGFEQFF
>-|TRBV6-5|TRBJ1-1
CASFIPGRTEAFF
>-|TRBV7-8|TRBJ2-7
CASSVRVGLSYEQYF
>TRBD1|TRBV29-1|TRBJ1-2
CSVWTGDGYTF
>-|TRBV6-5|TRBJ1-5
CASSYSRTVRAPQHF
>-|TRBV5-4|TRBJ2-3
CASSPGTLRRGDTQYF
>-|TRBV11-1|TRBJ1-2
CASSHRKASDGYTF
>TRBD1|TRBV5-1|TRBJ1-4
CASRQNRQGANEKLFF
>-|TRBV5-1|TRBJ2-1
CASSSDKSSYNEQFF
>TRBD1|TRBV6-6|TRBJ1-2
CASSYTLPGQGDGYTF
>-|TRBV19|TRBJ1-1
CASTGELNTEAFF
>-|TRBV7-2|TRBJ2-5
CASSQGGFQETQYF
>-|TRBV7-2|TRBJ1-6
CASSLAGRGYSPLHF
>-|TRBV5-1|TRBJ2-3
CASRTSTDTQYF
>TRBD1|TRBV27|TRBJ2-7
CASRRTGANEQYF
>TRBD2|TRBV28|TRBJ2-7
CASSLLSGETSGYEQYF
>-|TRBV6-6|TRBJ2-2
CASREKNTGELFF
>-|TRBV19|TRBJ2-3
CASHSGQLYSTDTQYF
>TRBD1|TRBV7-8|TRBJ1-1
CASSLTGGLLNTEAFF
>-|TRBV4-1|TRBJ2-7
CASSQVGGNEQYF
>-|TRBV6-1|TRBJ1-6
CASSEATRVRSPLHF
>TRBD1|TRBV5-1|TRBJ1-2
CASSFMDRTNYGYTF